This T cell receptor beta chain was sequenced in a study of CD8 T cells in Susac syndrome. The CDR3 totals 15 residues. Germline V CDR1 and CDR2: DFQATT, SNEGSKA (reference sequence). V was clipped by 7 bases and J by 4 bases; unmatched bases: 15. Roughly 0.45 to 1 ug RNA was reverse transcribed with random hexamers. TCR beta CDR3 was amplified by immunoSEQ covering 54 Vbeta and 13 Jbeta. TCRdb recomputed calls from the immunoSEQ multiplex PCR reads with MiXCR, one row per CDR3 protein. This repertoire shows about 130,000 distinct CDR3 sequences, roughly 96% found once; its top ten account for approximately 0.12%. TCR beta sequencing covered blood CD8+ and CD4+ T cells. TEMRA cells underwent FACS enrichment and CD8+ and CD4+ T cells underwent negative isolation. With respect to this clonotype: Its antigen is currently unknown.

Whole-study results and caveats: The authors acknowledged that their TCR sequencing and HLA analysis involved a relatively small number of individuals.

The chain employs TRBV20-1 and TRBJ1-2; 7 bases line up with TRBD1. The clonotype was recovered from a human donor in good health. Specimen: CD4+ T cells from PBMCs. CDR3 region: CSVKPSPGQFYGYTF. The CDR3 nucleotides are TGCAGTGTGAAACCCAGTCCGGGACAGTTCTATGGCTACACCTTC.